Shown below are 13 T cell receptor beta chains from a single sample sequenced in a study of CD8 T cell repertoires and HIV-1 epitope variants. No antigen has been identified for these receptors. Sequenced by immunoSEQ multiplex PCR; TCRdb stores in-frame clones only, minus some. The table has fewer than 6,000 clones, around 69% seen once; the top ten hold around 40%. Source material: cultured CD8+ T cells derived from PBMCs. These receptors all stem from a male donor with HIV.

The chain is built from TRBV28 and TRBJ2-7, with 7 bases lining up with TRBD1. CDR1 is MDHEN, CDR2 SYDVKM, per germline. V was pared by 3 bases and J by 3 bases, with 2 bases of the junction left unmatched. The length of the CDR3 is 13 residues. The CDR3, as DNA: TGTGCCAGCAGTTTCCGGGACAGCTACGAGCAGTACTTC. Translation: CASSFRDSYEQYF.

This clone appeared a few times. The chain combines TRBV11-2 with TRBJ2-7; D gene uncertain. In germline, CDR1 is SGHAT, CDR2 FQNNGV. V lost 4 bases and J 3 bases, leaving 10 bases between the germline ends. The CDR3 contains 13 residues. The CDR3 sequence: CASSSSDGYEQYF. CDR3 sequence (DNA): TGTGCCAGCAGCTCCTCGGACGGCTACGAGCAGTACTTC.

The chain uses TRBV7-9 and TRBJ2-6; perhaps TRBD2 as D (6 bases). The ends were cut back, 5 bases at V and 2 bases at J, with 22 bases in the middle. This CDR3 is 19 amino acids long. Germline V gives CDR1 SEHNR, CDR2 FQNEAQ (reference sequence). CDR3 nucleotides: TGTGCCAGCAGCCAATTAGGGGATTTATCGGGGGCTGGGGCCAACGTCCTGACTTTC. Encoded protein: CASSQLGDLSGAGANVLTF.

This sequence joins TRBV7-9 and TRBJ2-1; D gene uncertain. CDR3 length equals 12 residues. Germline V gene lookup returns CDR1 SEHNR and CDR2 FQNEAQ (reference sequence). V lost 5 bases, J lost 7 bases, and 9 bases lay in between. The DNA of the CDR3 is TGTGCCAGCAGCCCCCTCTGGAATGAGCAGTTCTTC. Encoded protein: CASSPLWNEQFF.

The chain uses TRBV9 and TRBJ2-1, with 8 bases aligning to TRBD2. V lost 0 bases to trimming and J lost 5 bases; unmatched junction nucleotides: 4. The CDR3 runs to 15 residues. The germline V gene encodes CDR1 SGDLS and CDR2 YYNGEE. CDR3: CASSVGTSHDNEQFF. As DNA, the CDR3 is TGTGCCAGCAGCGTAGGGACTAGCCATGACAATGAGCAGTTCTTC.

This chain connects TRBV5-4 to TRBJ1-3; 8 bases map to TRBD1. With 4 bases clipped from V and 4 bases from J, the junction kept 4 bases outside the gene matches. CDR1 is SGHNT and CDR2 is YYREEE in the germline V gene (reference sequence). This CDR3 contains 14 residues. CDR3 sequence: CASSPDRAGNTIYF. Here the CDR3 DNA reads TGTGCCAGCAGCCCGGACAGGGCGGGAAACACCATATATTTT. The entire variable domain, with the rest obtained from reference TRBV5-4 and TRBJ1-3, is as follows: ETGVTQSPTHLIKTRGQQVTLRCSSQSGHNTVSWYQQALGQGPQFIFQYYREEENGRGNFPPRFSGLQFPNYSSELNVNALELDDSALYLCASSPDRAGNTIYFGEGSWLTVV.

V and J are TRBV5-1 and TRBJ2-7; no definite D call. The germline V gene has CDR1 SGHRS and CDR2 YFSETQ. The CDR3 is 15 amino acids. The ends were cut back, 5 bases at V and 2 bases at J, with 17 bases in the middle. The chain's CDR3 is CASSLGEGFTYEQYF. The CDR3 DNA follows: TGCGCCAGCAGTCTTGGAGAAGGGTTTACCTACGAGCAGTACTTC.

V and J are TRBV2 and TRBJ1-2; the match to TRBD1 covers 7 bases. Germline V CDR1 and CDR2: SNHLY, FYNNEI. Trimming cost V 9 bases and J 3 bases; bases outside gene matches: 4. This CDR3 has 12 amino acids. The CDR3 DNA follows: TGTGCCAGGGGACAGAAGGACTATGGCTACACCTTC. This gives the protein CARGQKDYGYTF.

This chain joins TRBV7-7 and TRBJ2-3; 11 bases agree with TRBD2. Germline loops: CDR1 SSHAT, CDR2 FNYEAQ (reference sequence). CDR3 length: 17 residues. V lost 5 bases, J lost 2 bases, and 9 bases stayed unmatched. The CDR3 DNA sequence: TGTGCCAGCAGCCCCGATAGCGGGGGGGTTAACACAGATACGCAGTATTTT. It specifies CASSPDSGGVNTDTQYF.

This clone was counted only a few times. CDR3 region: CASSPLGTSSYEQYF. For the CDR3, the DNA is TGCGCCAGCAGCCCTCTAGGGACTAGCTCCTACGAGCAGTACTTC. The rearrangement uses TRBV5-1 and TRBJ2-7, with 8 bases identical to TRBD2. With 4 bases clipped from V and 0 bases from J, the junction kept 6 bases outside the gene matches. Germline V lookup: CDR1 SGHRS, CDR2 YFSETQ. This CDR3 is 15 amino acids long.

V and J are TRBV5-5 and TRBJ2-7; D perhaps matches TRBD2 (6 bases). CDR1 and CDR2 (germline): SGHKS, YYEKEE (reference sequence). There are 14 residues in the CDR3. V was pared by 4 bases and J by 2 bases, with 13 bases between. CDR3: CASSLGTVTYEQYF. The CDR3, as DNA: TGTGCCAGCAGCCTCGGGACTGTAACCTACGAGCAGTACTTC.

The chain links TRBV13 to TRBJ2-3, with 7 bases identical to TRBD2. V was clipped by 5 bases and J by 2 bases; unmatched bases: 13. Germline loops: CDR1 PRHDT, CDR2 FYEKMQ (reference sequence). The CDR3 consists of 17 residues. The CDR3 nucleotides read TGTGCCAGCAGCCGAGCCCATCTAGCGGTAAACACAGATACGCAGTATTTT. Amino acids: CASSRAHLAVNTDTQYF.

The chain links TRBV28 to TRBJ2-1; TRBD1 agrees at 11 bases. This CDR3 has 15 residues. The V gene's germline CDR1 is MDHEN and CDR2 SYDVKM. After removal of 7 bases from V and 8 bases from J, the junction contained 10 bases not matched to a gene. The chain's CDR3 is CASTVGQGALDEQFF. The CDR3 DNA reads as TGTGCCAGCACCGTAGGACAGGGGGCTTTGGATGAGCAGTTCTTC.